This T cell receptor beta chain was sequenced in a study of cytomegalovirus exposure and HLA in healthy donors. Of note for this clone: Its antigen remains unidentified.

PCR was performed using 60 Vbeta and 13 Jbeta primers. The table came from immunoSEQ multiplex PCR; TCRdb's copy has only in-frame clones and leaves some out. The sample comprises roughly 180,000 clones, roughly three quarters of which are singletons, and around 2.3% rests with the top ten. Trimming stripped 0 bases from V and 5 bases from J, with 14 bases between. CDR3 size: 15 residues. Germline V gene data show CDR1 as SGDLS and CDR2 as YYNGEE. Study observations and caveats: Sequencing depth across donors, presence/absence analyses assumed, was roughly uniform. Later analysis indicated greater clonal expansion among HLA-associated TCR beta chains than among equally common other chains. A later look showed TCR association rates differing by HLA locus, highest for DRB1 and lowest for HLA-C. Trimming of TCR beta V- and J-genes showed a link, identified in a later analysis, to a missense DCLRE1C variant.

The chain joins TRBV9 to TRBJ1-2; no definite D call. The sample was PBMCs. This TCR came from a woman in her 30s in good health and CMV-seropositive. The CDR3 sequence: CASSVDGYISYGYTF. The CDR3 DNA reads as TGTGCCAGCAGCGTAGACGGGTATATATCATATGGCTACACCTTC. The entire variable domain, with the rest obtained from reference TRBV9 and TRBJ1-2, is as follows: DSGVTQTPKHLITATGQRVTLRCSPRSGDLSVYWYQQSLDQGLQFLIQYYNGEERAKGNILERFSAQQFPDLHSELNLSSLELGDSALYFCASSVDGYISYGYTFGSGTRLTVV.